The 13 T cell receptor beta chains given below trace back to one sample, sequenced in a study of blood T cell repertoires in COVID-19. Produced via immunoSEQ multiplex PCR; TCRdb's table is partial and in-frame only. The table shows 160,000 or so clones, with about 83% occurring only once. The sequencing input was peripheral blood. These receptors came from a woman older than 75 with acute or convalescent COVID-19.

About this clone: Other nucleotide sequences from this sample produce the same CDR3. The chain combines TRBV12-3 or TRBV12-4 with TRBJ1-1, with D unclear. This CDR3 comprises 13 residues. Trimming took off 1 base at V and 1 base at J, with 4 bases between the two ends. The CDR3 DNA reads TGTGCCAGCAGTTTAGGGGCGAACACTGAAGCTTTCTTT. Amino acids: CASSLGANTEAFF.

The chain couples TRBV7-6 to TRBJ2-2; D is ambiguous. V was shortened by 1 base and J by 0 bases, with 12 bases between the two germline ends. The CDR3 loop spans 17 amino acids. Germline V lookup: CDR1 SGHVS, CDR2 FNYEAQ. The CDR3 here is CASSLVSPFPNTGELFF. CDR3 in DNA: TGTGCCAGCAGCTTAGTTAGCCCCTTCCCGAACACCGGGGAGCTGTTTTTT.

The chain joins TRBV6-2 or TRBV6-3 to TRBJ1-5; D unresolved. There are 13 residues in the CDR3. Germline CDR1 MNHEY, CDR2 SVGEGT. Trimming removed 3 bases at V and 8 bases at J, with 11 bases between. Here the CDR3 reads CASSYGGRKPQHF. CDR3 nucleotides: TGTGCCAGCAGTTATGGTGGGCGTAAGCCCCAGCATTTT.

The V and J genes are TRBV5-1 and TRBJ2-2; no firm D call. The CDR3 length is 12 residues. Germline V lookup: CDR1 SGHRS, CDR2 YFSETQ. V was cut by 5 bases and J by 3 bases, with 5 bases left in between. CDR3 DNA sequence: TGCGCCAGCAGGCAGGACACCGGGGAGCTGTTTTTT. Translated: CASRQDTGELFF.

The CDR3 nucleotides are TGTGCCAGCAGCCGGGGGGGGGCCAGCTATGGCTACACCTTC. Protein: CASSRGGASYGYTF. The rearrangement uses TRBV11-2 and TRBJ1-2, with D perhaps TRBD1 (6 bases). Trimming removed 5 bases from V and 4 bases from J, with 14 bases in between. The CDR3 loop spans 14 amino acids. Germline lookup yields CDR1 SGHAT and CDR2 FQNNGV.

The CDR3 DNA reads TGTGCCAGCAGCTTATCCAGGGACTATGAGCAGTTCTTC. Translating it yields CASSLSRDYEQFF. This chain uses TRBV7-9 with TRBJ2-1, with a weak D call TRBD2 (6 bases). CDR1 and CDR2 from the germline V gene are SEHNR and FQNEAQ (reference sequence). The V and J ends lost 2 bases and 8 bases respectively, with 10 bases between them. The CDR3 is 13 residues long.

The V call is TRBV5-4, the J call TRBJ1-1, with TRBD1 matching over 8 bases. In germline, CDR1 is SGHNT, CDR2 YYREEE (reference sequence). CDR3 length equals 15 residues. V lost 2 bases and J lost 3; bases outside the gene matches: 6. The CDR3 DNA follows: TGTGCCAGCAGCTTAAACACAGGGGGTTACACTGAAGCTTTCTTT. Protein product: CASSLNTGGYTEAFF.

The gene calls are TRBV5-1 and TRBJ1-2; 7 bases line up with TRBD1. This CDR3 comprises 14 residues. V gave up 4 bases and J gave up 2 bases; unmatched junction bases: 5. Looked up from germline, CDR1 is SGHRS and CDR2 is YFSETQ. CDR3 amino acids: CASSGLTGNYGYTF. In DNA, the CDR3 is TGCGCCAGCAGCGGACTGACAGGGAACTATGGCTACACCTTC.

The chain links TRBV27 to TRBJ2-7; a possible D gene is TRBD1 (7 bases). The ends were cut back, 2 bases at V and 7 bases at J, with 15 bases in the middle. In germline, CDR1 is MNHEY, CDR2 SMNVEV (reference sequence). This CDR3 is built from 14 residues. CDR3 sequence (DNA): TGTGCCAGCAGTTTACGACAGGGAGGAGGGGAGCAGTACTTC. As protein: CASSLRQGGGEQYF.

This chain connects TRBV18 to TRBJ1-3; D is ambiguous. From germline, CDR1 is KGHSH and CDR2 LQKENI. V was clipped by 4 bases and J by 0 bases, with 10 bases between them. This CDR3 is built from 15 residues. This CDR3 is CASSLEVGSGNTIYF. Written as DNA, the CDR3 is TGTGCCAGCTCACTAGAAGTCGGCTCTGGAAACACCATATATTTT.

In nucleotides, the CDR3 is TGCGCCAGCACAATCGGGGGGGCTACCTACAATGAGCAGTTCTTC. Translated: CASTIGGATYNEQFF. V usage is TRBV5-1 and J usage is TRBJ2-1, with 8 nucleotides matching TRBD2. The CDR3 loop spans 15 amino acids. J was trimmed by 2 bases and V by 6 bases; bases with no gene match: 7. Germline assignment: CDR1 SGHRS and CDR2 YFSETQ.

The chain couples TRBV28 to TRBJ2-7, with TRBD1 matching over 8 bases. J was trimmed by 6 bases and V by 8 bases; bases with no gene match: 18. Germline loops: CDR1 MDHEN, CDR2 SYDVKM. The CDR3 runs 16 residues. The CDR3 protein is CASLQGGQEGVGEQYF. CDR3 DNA: TGTGCCAGCCTCCAGGGGGGACAGGAGGGAGTAGGCGAGCAGTACTTC.

The chain links TRBV28 to TRBJ1-5, with D unresolved. The CDR3 sequence is 13 residues long. V lost 1 base to trimming and J lost 6 bases, with 7 bases between them. CDR1 MDHEN and CDR2 SYDVKM come from the germline V gene. CDR3 residues: CASSLYRFQPQHF. CDR3 DNA sequence: TGTGCCAGCAGTTTATACCGGTTTCAGCCCCAGCATTTT.